The entry that follows covers one T cell receptor beta chain sequence. Its antigen is currently unknown. The CDR3 runs to 12 residues. CDR1 is SGHDN, CDR2 FVKESK, per germline. The V end lost 1 base, the J end lost 3 bases, and 4 bases lay between the germline ends. Only in-frame clones appear in the TCRdb table, and some are missing; sequencing was by immunoSEQ multiplex PCR. The data show nearly 50,000 clones, with 80% to 95% seen just once and 6.5% to 7.5% held by the top ten. This entry is derived from a study of OX40 agonist ivuxolimab in advanced cancers. For the study at large: Aged roughly 20 to 85 with a mean of approximately 57 years, they were under 85% male.

Broader study findings: Some nonresponders likewise displayed low normalized T-cell clonal expansion.

The receptor's source is an adult with an advanced solid tumor such as melanoma, head and neck, liver or kidney cancer. This sequence joins TRBV14 and TRBJ2-7; D ambiguous. The starting material was CD4+ or CD8+ T cells sorted from blood, obtained in a trial of the OX40 agonist ivuxolimab. The CDR3 region is CASSQGGYEQYF. In DNA form, the CDR3 reads TGTGCCAGCAGCCAAGGGGGCTACGAGCAGTACTTC. Combining the CDR3 with reference TRBV14 and TRBJ2-7 gives the whole variable domain EAGVTQFPSHSVIEKGQTVTLRCDPISGHDNLYWYRRVMGKEIKFLLHFVKESKQDESGMPNNRFLAERTGGTYSTLKVQPAELEDSGVYFCASSQGGYEQYFGPGTRLTVT.